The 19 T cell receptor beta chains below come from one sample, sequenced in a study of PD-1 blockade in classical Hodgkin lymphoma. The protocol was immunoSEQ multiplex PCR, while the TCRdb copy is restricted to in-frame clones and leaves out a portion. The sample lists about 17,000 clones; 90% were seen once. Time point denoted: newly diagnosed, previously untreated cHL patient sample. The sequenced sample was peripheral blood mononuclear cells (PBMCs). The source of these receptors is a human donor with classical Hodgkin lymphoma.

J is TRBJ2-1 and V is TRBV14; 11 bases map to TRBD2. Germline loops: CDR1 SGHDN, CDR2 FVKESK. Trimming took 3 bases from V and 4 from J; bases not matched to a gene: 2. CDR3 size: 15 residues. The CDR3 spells CASSQLAGGYNEQFF. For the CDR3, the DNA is TGTGCCAGCAGCCAGCTAGCGGGAGGTTACAATGAGCAGTTCTTC.

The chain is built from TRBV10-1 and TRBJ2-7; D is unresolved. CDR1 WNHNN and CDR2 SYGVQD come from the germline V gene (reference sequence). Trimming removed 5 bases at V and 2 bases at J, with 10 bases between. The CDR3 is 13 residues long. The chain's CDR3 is CASSRSVTYEQYF. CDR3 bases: TGCGCCAGCAGTAGGTCTGTCACCTACGAGCAGTACTTC.

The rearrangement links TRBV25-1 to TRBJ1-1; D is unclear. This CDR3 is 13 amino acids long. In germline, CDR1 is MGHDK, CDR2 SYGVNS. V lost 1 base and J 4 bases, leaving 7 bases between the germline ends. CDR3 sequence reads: CASSELVGTEAFF. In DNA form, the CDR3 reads TGTGCCAGCAGTGAATTAGTGGGCACTGAAGCTTTCTTT.

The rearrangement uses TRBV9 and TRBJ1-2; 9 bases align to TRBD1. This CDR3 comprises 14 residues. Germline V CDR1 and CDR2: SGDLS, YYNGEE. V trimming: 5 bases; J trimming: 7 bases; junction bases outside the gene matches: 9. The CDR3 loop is CASSAGTGIFGYTF. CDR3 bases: TGTGCCAGCAGTGCCGGGACAGGGATCTTTGGCTACACCTTC.

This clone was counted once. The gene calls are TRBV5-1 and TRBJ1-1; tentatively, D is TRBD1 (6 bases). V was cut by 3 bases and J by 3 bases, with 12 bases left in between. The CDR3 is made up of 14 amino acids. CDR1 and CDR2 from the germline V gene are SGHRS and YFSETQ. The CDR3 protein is CASSSLGGDTEAFF. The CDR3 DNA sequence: TGCGCCAGCAGCTCACTAGGGGGGGACACTGAAGCTTTCTTT.

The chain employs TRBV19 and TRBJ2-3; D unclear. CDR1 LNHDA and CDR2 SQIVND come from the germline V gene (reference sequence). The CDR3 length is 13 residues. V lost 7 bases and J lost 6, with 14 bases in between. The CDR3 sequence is CASTTGSLDTQYF. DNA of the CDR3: TGTGCCAGTACCACCGGGTCTCTGGATACGCAGTATTTT.

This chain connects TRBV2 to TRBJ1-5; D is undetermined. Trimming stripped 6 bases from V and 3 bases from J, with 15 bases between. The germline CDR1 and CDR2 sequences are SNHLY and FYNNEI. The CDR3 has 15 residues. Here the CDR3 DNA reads TGTGCCAGCAGGTGGACCGGTGAAGACAATCAGCCCCAGCATTTT. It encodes CASRWTGEDNQPQHF.

The DNA for the CDR3 is TGTGCCAGCAGCCAAAGCCGGGGTTATGGCTACACCTTC. It codes for CASSQSRGYGYTF. V gene TRBV7-8 combines with J gene TRBJ1-2; D uncertain. Germline values: CDR1 SGHVS, CDR2 FQNEAQ. The length of the CDR3 is 13 residues. V lost 5 bases and J 5 bases, leaving 12 bases between the germline ends.

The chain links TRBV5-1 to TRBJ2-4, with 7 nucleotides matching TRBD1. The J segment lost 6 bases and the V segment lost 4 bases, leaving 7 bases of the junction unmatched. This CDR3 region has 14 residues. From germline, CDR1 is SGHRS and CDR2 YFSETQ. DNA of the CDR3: TGCGCCAGCAGCCTAACAGGGGATGGAAACATTCAGTACTTC. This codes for CASSLTGDGNIQYF.

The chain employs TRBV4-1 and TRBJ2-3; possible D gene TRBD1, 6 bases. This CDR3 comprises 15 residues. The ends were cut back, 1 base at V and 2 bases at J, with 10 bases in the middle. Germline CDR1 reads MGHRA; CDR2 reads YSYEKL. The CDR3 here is CASSQAGAHTDTQYF. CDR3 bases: TGCGCCAGCAGCCAAGCAGGGGCTCACACAGATACGCAGTATTTT.

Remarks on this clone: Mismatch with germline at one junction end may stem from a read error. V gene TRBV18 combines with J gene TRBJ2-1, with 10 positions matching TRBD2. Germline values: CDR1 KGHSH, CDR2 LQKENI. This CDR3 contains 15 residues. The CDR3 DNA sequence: TGTGCCAGCCCACCTCAGCGGGGGGGTTACAATGAGCAGTTCTTC. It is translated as CASPPQRGGYNEQFF. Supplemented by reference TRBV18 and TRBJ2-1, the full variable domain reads NAGVMQNPRHLVRRRGQEARLRCSPMKGHSHVYWYRQLPEEGLKFMVYLQKENIIDESGMPKERFSAEFPKEGPSILRIQQVVRGDSAAYFCASPPQRGGYNEQFFGPGTRLTVL.

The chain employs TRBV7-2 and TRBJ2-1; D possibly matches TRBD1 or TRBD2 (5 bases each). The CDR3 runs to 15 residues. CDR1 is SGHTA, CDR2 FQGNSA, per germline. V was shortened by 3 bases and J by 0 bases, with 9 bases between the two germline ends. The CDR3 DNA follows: TGTGCCAGCAGCTTTATGGGGACCTCCTACAATGAGCAGTTCTTC. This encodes CASSFMGTSYNEQFF.

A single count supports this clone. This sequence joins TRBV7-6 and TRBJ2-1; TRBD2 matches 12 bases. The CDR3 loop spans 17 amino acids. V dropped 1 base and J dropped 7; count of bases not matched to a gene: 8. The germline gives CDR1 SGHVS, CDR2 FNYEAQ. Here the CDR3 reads CASSLVGTSGPFNEQFF. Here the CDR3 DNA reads TGTGCCAGCAGCTTAGTGGGGACTAGCGGGCCCTTTAATGAGCAGTTCTTC.

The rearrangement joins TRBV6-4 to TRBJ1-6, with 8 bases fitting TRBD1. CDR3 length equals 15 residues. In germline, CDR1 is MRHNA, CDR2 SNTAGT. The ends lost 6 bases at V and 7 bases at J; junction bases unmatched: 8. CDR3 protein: CASRRRDRRNSPLHF. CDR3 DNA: TGTGCCAGCAGAAGACGGGACAGGAGGAATTCACCCCTCCACTTT.

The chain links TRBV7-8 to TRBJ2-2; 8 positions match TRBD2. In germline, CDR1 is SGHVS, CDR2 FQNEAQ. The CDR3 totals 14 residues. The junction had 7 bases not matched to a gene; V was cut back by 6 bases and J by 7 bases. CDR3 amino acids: CASRSAGVDGELFF. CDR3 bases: TGTGCCAGCAGGTCAGCGGGAGTGGACGGGGAGCTGTTTTTT.

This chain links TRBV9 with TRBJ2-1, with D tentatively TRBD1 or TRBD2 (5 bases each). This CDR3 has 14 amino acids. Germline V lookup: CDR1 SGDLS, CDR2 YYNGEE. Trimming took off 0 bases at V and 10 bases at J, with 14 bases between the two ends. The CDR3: CASSVVFGAREQFF. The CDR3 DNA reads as TGTGCCAGCAGCGTAGTATTCGGGGCTCGCGAGCAGTTCTTC.

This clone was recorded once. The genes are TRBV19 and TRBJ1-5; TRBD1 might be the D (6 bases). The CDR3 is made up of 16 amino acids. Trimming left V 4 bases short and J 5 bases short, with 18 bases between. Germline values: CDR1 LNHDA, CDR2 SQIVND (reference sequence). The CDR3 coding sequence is TGTGCCAGTAGTACCCCCCGCAGGGGTTATCATCAGCCCCAGCATTTT. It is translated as CASSTPRRGYHQPQHF.

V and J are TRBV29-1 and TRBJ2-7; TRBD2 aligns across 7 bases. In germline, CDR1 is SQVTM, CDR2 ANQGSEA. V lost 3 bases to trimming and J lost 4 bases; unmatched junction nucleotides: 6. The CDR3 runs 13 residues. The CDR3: CSVDGEGRYEQYF. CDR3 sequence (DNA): TGCAGCGTTGATGGGGAGGGGCGGTACGAGCAGTACTTC.

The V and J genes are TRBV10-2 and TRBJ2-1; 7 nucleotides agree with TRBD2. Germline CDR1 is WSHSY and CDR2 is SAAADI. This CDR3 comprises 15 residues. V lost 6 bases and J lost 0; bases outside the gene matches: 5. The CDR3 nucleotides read TGCGCCAGCAGGCAAGCGGGAAGCTCCTACAATGAGCAGTTCTTC. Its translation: CASRQAGSSYNEQFF.